This T cell receptor beta chain was identified during a study of T cells in Graves' hyperthyroidism and ophthalmopathy (dated by TCRdb to between 2018 and 2021). With regard to the full study: Peripheral blood was collected at initial diagnosis, before any treatment. To identify TCR V-J signatures that set the groups apart, the researchers used a discovery cohort of 100 patients, made up of 40 to 45 with Graves' ophthalmopathy and about 60 with stable Graves' hyperthyroidism. An independent validation cohort of fewer than 20 hyperthyroidism patients and about 15 patients who later progressed to ophthalmopathy tested prospective prediction of ophthalmopathy. For training and testing, the 100 or so patients in the discovery cohort were randomly divided in a 7:3 ratio. The study also compared thyroid tissue and blood T-cell repertoires from roughly six Graves' hyperthyroidism patients. Following sampling, methimazole starting at 30 mg daily was given to hyperthyroidism patients, and high-dose intravenous methylprednisolone was given to ophthalmopathy patients. TCR Vbeta CDR3 sequencing of some 140 peripheral blood samples (more than 40 ophthalmopathy, 75 to 85 hyperthyroidism and around 17 progressor patients) is reported in the paper.

The TCR beta CDR3 regions were amplified from the RNA transcripts. The first round of RT-PCR for the TCR CDR3 was performed with the HTBI primer set and the Qiagen OneStep RT-PCR kit. Libraries were constructed in a second round of multiplex PCR, after which size selection and purification were performed. Sequencing of the libraries was done on an Illumina HiSeq2000 using paired-end 100 bp reads. In the original analysis: SOAPnuke was used to process the raw data, throwing out any read that contained adapters or uncalled bases, had a mean Phred below 15, or lacked an exact constant-primer or identifier match. High-quality paired reads were merged with COPE v1.2.5, and unique nucleotide sequences were defined as clonotypes. Clonotypes were aligned to IMGT TRBV, TRBD and TRBJ reference segments using MiTCR v1.1. Analysis was restricted to V-J combinations with a frequency above 0.0001, which covered about 99% of repertoires. The TCS score was defined as F50 (clonal expansion) divided by E x V (chaos), with BLOSUM62-based TCRdist calculated between CDR3 peptides within each V-J. Welch's t-statistics and random forest reduced 450 to 600 V-J features to 13, which were used in a naive Bayes classifier (R e1071). The public reads were reprocessed in TCRdb via fastp at Q25 and MiXCR, keeping in-frame beta chains. Duplicate CDR3 protein sequences are folded into a single record with the most common DNA and genes. The V and J calls and clone size are TCRdb's, not the authors'. For this sample the table gives roughly 240,000 distinct CDR3 sequences, of which almost 25% were detected only once. The top ten clones comprise about a third of the sample.

Ophthalmopathy patients had moderately to severely active disease, with a Clinical Activity Score of 3 or more, a NOSPECS grade of 4 or more, and a disease duration of less than 3 months. Any patient with an uncontrolled infection, another autoimmune disease, pregnancy or lactation was excluded. Diagnoses relied on clinical symptoms, serum thyroxine and TRAb, thyroid ultrasound and orbital computed tomography. PBMCs were separated from under 11 ml of fresh peripheral blood using Ficoll-Paque density gradient centrifugation. Total RNA was extracted using Trizol reagent, and RNA quality was assessed on an Agilent 2100 Bioanalyzer. Trimming at the junction amounts to 5 bases on V and 5 bases on J, and the germline ends lie 19 bases apart. Based on the germline V gene, the CDR1 and CDR2 sequences are SGHVS and FQNEAQ. The CDR3 contains 15 residues, cysteine and phenylalanine counted. Just the 45-base CDR3 DNA is kept, in frame starting at base 1.

What the research found in general, with its limitations: A 13 V-J signature model separated ophthalmopathy from stable hyperthyroidism, with about 90% sensitivity and 81% to 83% specificity in cross-validation and 80%/75% in testing. Blood samples also contained most of the expanded thyroid clonotypes (frequency above 0.001), which suggests that blood repertoires may reflect thyroid immune responses. No statistical method was used to fix the sample size in advance, and group allocation was not hidden from the investigators. In validation, the model predicted progression to ophthalmopathy a median of roughly 6.5 months before onset, with around 70% sensitivity and about 72% specificity.

A word on this clonotype: Which antigen it targets is not known. Base quality data are lacking; no much larger clone is found one base away.

The receptor chain draws on TRBV7-8 and TRBJ2-7, with the D assignment possibly TRBD1 or TRBD2, given 5 matching bases for each. Sequencing was performed on blood. This sequence was found in a woman aged 40 to 50 with Graves' ophthalmopathy. For the CDR3, the sequence is CASSSRDRLPHEQYF. The bases are TGTGCCAGCAGCAGCCGGGACCGCCTCCCCCACGAGCAGTACTTC.